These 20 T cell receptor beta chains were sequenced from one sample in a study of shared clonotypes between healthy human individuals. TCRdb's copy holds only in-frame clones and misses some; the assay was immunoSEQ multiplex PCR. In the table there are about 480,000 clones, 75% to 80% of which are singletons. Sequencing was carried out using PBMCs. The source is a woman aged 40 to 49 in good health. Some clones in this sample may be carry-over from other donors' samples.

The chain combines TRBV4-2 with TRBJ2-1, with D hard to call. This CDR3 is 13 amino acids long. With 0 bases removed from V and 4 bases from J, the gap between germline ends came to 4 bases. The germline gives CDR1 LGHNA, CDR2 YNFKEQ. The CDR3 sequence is CASSQEKYNEQFF. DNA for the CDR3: TGTGCCAGCAGCCAAGAAAAATACAATGAGCAGTTCTTC.

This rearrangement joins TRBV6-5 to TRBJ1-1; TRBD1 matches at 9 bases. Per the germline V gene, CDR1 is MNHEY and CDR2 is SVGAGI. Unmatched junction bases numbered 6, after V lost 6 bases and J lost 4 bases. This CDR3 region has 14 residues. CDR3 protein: CASRITGGLTEAFF. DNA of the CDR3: TGTGCCAGCAGAATAACAGGGGGCCTCACTGAAGCTTTCTTT.

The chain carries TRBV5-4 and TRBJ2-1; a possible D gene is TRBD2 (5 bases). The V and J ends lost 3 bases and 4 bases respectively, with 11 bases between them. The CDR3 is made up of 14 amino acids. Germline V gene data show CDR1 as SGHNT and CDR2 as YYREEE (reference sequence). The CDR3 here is CASSSRAVYNEQFF. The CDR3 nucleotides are TGTGCCAGCAGCTCGCGGGCCGTTTACAATGAGCAGTTCTTC.

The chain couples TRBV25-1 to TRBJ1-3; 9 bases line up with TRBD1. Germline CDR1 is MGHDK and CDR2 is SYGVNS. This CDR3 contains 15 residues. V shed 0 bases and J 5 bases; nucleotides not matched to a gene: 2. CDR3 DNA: TGTGCCAGCAGTGAATATGGGACAGGGAGAAACACCATATATTTT. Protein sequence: CASSEYGTGRNTIYF.

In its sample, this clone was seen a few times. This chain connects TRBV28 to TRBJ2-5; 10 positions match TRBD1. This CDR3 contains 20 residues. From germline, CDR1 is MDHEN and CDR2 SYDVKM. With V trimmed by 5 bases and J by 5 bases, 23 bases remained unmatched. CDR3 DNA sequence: TGTGCCAGCAGTCGGCCCCGCCAACAAAAAGAGACAGGGGGCGGGGAGACCCAGTACTTC. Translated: CASSRPRQQKETGGGETQYF.

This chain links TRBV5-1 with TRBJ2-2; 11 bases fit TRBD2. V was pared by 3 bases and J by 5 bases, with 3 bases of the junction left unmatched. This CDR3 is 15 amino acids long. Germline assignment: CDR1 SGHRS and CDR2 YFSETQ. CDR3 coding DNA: TGCGCCAGCAGCTCCCGACTAGCGGGAACCGGGGAGCTGTTTTTT. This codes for CASSSRLAGTGELFF.

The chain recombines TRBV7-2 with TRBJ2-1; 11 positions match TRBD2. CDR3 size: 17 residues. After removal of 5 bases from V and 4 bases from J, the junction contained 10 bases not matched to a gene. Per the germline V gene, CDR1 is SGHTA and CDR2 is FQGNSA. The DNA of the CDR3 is TGTGCCAGCAGCCCTCGCCGTGGGACTAGCGGTTACAATGAGCAGTTCTTC. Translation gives CASSPRRGTSGYNEQFF.

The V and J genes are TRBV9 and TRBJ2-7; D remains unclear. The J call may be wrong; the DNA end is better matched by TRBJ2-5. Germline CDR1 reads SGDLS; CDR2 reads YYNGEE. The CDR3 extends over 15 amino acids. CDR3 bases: TGTGCCAGCAGCGTAGAGGCGTTCCCACAAGAGACCCAGTACTTC. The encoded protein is CASSVEAFPQETQYF.

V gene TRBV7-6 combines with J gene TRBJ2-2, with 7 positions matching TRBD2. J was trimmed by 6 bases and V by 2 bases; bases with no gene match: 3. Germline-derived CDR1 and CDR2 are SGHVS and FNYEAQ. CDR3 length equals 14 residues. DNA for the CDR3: TGTGCCAGCAGCTTACTGCGGGAGCCCGGGGAGCTGTTTTTT. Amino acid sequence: CASSLLREPGELFF.

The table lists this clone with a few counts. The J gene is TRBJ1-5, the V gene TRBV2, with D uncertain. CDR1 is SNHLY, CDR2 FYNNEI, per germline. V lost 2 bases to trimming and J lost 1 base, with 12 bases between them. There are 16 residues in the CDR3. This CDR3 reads CASSERSLMSNQPQHF. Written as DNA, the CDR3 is TGTGCCAGCAGTGAACGGTCCCTTATGAGCAATCAGCCCCAGCATTTT.

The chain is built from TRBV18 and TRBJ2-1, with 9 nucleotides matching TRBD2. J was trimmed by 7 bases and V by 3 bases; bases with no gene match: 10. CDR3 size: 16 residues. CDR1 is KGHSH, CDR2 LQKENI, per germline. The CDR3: CASSPSTSGPENEQFF. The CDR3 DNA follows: TGTGCCAGCTCACCTTCGACTAGCGGACCTGAGAATGAGCAGTTCTTC.

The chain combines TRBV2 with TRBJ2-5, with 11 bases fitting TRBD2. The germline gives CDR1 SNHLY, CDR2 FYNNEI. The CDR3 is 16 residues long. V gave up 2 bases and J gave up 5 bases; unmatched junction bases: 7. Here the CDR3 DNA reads TGTGCCAGCAGTGAATTAGCGGGAGGGCCCGCGGAGACCCAGTACTTC. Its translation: CASSELAGGPAETQYF.

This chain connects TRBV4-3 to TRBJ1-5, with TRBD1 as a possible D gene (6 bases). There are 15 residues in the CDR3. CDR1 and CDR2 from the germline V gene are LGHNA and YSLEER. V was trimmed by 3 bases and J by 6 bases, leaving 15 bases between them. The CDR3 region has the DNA TGCGCCAGCAGCCAGGGGGGGGCCCCGGGTCAGCCCCAGCATTTT. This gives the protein CASSQGGAPGQPQHF.

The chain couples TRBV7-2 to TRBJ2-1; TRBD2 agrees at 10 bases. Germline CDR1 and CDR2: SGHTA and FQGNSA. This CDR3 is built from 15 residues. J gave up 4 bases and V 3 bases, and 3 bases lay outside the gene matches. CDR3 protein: CASSFRTSGYNEQFF. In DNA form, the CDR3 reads TGTGCCAGCAGCTTTCGGACTAGCGGATACAATGAGCAGTTCTTC. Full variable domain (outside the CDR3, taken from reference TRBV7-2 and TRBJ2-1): GAGVSQSPSNKVTEKGKDVELRCDPISGHTALYWYRQSLGQGLEFLIYFQGNSAPDKSGLPSDRFSAERTGGSVSTLTIQRTQQEDSAVYLCASSFRTSGYNEQFFGPGTRLTVL.

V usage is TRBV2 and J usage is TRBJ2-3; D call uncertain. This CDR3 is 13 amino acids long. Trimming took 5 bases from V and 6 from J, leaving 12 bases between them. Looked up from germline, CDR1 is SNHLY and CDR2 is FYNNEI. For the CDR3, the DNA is TGTGCCAGCAGTTCAGAGGTCGAGGATACGCAGTATTTT. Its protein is CASSSEVEDTQYF.

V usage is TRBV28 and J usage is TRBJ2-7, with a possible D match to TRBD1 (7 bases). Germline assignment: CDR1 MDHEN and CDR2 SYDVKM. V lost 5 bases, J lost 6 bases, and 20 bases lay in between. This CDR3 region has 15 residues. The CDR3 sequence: CASSLHTGGGGEQYF. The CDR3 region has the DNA TGTGCCAGCAGTCTTCATACCGGAGGGGGCGGCGAGCAGTACTTC.

The CDR3 region is CASSSRQGGSYEQYF. CDR3 in DNA: TGTGCCAGCAGCTCCCGACAGGGGGGCTCCTACGAGCAGTACTTC. This sequence joins TRBV7-2 and TRBJ2-7; TRBD1 aligns across 9 bases. This CDR3 comprises 15 residues. Germline loops: CDR1 SGHTA, CDR2 FQGNSA. Unmatched junction bases numbered 4, after V lost 4 bases and J lost 0 bases. Based on the CDR3 plus reference TRBV7-2 and TRBJ2-7, the full variable domain is GAGVSQSPSNKVTEKGKDVELRCDPISGHTALYWYRQSLGQGLEFLIYFQGNSAPDKSGLPSDRFSAERTGGSVSTLTIQRTQQEDSAVYLCASSSRQGGSYEQYFGPGTRLTVT.

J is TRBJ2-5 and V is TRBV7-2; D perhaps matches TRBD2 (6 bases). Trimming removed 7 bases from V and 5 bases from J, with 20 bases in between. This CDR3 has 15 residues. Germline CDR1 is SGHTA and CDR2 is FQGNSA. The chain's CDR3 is CASTPKTGVGETQYF. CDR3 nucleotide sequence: TGTGCCAGCACCCCAAAAACGGGAGTAGGGGAGACCCAGTACTTC. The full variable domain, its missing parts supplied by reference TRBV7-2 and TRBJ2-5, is GAGVSQSPSNKVTEKGKDVELRCDPISGHTALYWYRQSLGQGLEFLIYFQGNSAPDKSGLPSDRFSAERTGGSVSTLTIQRTQQEDSAVYLCASTPKTGVGETQYFGPGTRLLVL.

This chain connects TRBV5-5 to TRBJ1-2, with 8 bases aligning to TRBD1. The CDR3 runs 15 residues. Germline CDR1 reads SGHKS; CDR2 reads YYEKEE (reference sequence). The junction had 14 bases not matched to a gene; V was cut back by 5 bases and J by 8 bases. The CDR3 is CASSLQGETVYGYTF. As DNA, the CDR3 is TGTGCCAGCAGTTTACAGGGGGAGACAGTTTACGGCTACACCTTC.

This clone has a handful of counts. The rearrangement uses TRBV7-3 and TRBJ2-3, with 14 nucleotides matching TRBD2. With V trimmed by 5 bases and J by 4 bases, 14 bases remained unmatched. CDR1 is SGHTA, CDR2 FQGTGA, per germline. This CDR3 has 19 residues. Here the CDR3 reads CASSLLGPGLAGEADTQYF. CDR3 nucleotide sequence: TGTGCCAGCAGCCTGTTAGGGCCGGGACTAGCGGGAGAAGCAGATACGCAGTATTTT.